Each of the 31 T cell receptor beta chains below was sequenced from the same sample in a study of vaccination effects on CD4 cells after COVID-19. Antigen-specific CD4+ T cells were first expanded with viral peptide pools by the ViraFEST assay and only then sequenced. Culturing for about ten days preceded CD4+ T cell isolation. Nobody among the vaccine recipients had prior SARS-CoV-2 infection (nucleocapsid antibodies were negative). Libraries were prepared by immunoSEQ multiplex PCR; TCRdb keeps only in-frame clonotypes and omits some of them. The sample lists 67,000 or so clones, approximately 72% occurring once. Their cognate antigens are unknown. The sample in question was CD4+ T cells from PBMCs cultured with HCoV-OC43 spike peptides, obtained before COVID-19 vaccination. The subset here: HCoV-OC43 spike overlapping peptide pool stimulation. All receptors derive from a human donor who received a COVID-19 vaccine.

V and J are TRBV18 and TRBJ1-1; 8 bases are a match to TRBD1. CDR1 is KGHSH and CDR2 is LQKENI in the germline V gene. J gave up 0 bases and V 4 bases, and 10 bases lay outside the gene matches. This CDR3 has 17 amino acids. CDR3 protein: CASSQVTGAMMNTEAFF. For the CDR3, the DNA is TGTGCCAGCTCACAGGTGACAGGGGCGATGATGAACACTGAAGCTTTCTTT. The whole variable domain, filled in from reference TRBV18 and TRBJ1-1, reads NAGVMQNPRHLVRRRGQEARLRCSPMKGHSHVYWYRQLPEEGLKFMVYLQKENIIDESGMPKERFSAEFPKEGPSILRIQQVVRGDSAAYFCASSQVTGAMMNTEAFFGQGTRLTVV.

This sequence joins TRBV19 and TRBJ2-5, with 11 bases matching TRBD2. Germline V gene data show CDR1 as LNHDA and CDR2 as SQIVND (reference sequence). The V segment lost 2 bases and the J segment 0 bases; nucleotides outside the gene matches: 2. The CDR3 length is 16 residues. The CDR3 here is CASSISSGGYQETQYF. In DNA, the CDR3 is TGTGCCAGTAGTATATCTAGCGGGGGGTACCAAGAGACCCAGTACTTC.

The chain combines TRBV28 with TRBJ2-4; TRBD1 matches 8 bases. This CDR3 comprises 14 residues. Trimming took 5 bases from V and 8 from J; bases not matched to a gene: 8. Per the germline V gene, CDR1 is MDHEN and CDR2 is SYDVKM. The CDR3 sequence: CASSESGQGDIQYF. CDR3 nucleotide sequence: TGTGCCAGCAGTGAAAGCGGACAGGGAGACATTCAGTACTTC. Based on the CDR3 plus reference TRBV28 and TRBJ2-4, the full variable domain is DVKVTQSSRYLVKRTGEKVFLECVQDMDHENMFWYRQDPGLGLRLIYFSYDVKMKEKGDIPEGYSVSREKKERFSLILESASTNQTSMYLCASSESGQGDIQYFGAGTRLSVL.

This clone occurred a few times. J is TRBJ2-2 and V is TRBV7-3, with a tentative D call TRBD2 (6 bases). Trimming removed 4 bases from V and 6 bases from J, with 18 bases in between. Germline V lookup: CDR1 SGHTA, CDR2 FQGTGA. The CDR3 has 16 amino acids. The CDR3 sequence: CASSSQLAMGPGELFF. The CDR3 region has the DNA TGTGCCAGCAGCTCTCAACTAGCAATGGGTCCCGGGGAGCTGTTTTTT.

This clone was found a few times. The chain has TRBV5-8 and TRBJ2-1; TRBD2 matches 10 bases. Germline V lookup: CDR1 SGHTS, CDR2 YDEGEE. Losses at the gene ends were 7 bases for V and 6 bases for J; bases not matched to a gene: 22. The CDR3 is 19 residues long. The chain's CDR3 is CASPRGLDRVLAGGNEQFF. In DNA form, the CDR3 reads TGTGCCAGCCCAAGGGGACTTGACAGGGTGTTAGCGGGGGGCAATGAGCAGTTCTTC.

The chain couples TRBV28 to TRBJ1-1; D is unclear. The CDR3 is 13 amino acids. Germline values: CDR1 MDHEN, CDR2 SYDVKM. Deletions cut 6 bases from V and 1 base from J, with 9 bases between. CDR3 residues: CASSTGSNTEAFF. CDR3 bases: TGTGCCAGCAGCACTGGGTCGAACACTGAAGCTTTCTTT.

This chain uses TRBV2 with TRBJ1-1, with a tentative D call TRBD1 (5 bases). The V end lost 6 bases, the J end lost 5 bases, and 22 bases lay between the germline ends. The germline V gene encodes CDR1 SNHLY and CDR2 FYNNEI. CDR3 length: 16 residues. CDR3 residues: CASRGRPGPERTEAFF. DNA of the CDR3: TGTGCCAGCAGGGGACGCCCGGGACCGGAGAGGACTGAAGCTTTCTTT.

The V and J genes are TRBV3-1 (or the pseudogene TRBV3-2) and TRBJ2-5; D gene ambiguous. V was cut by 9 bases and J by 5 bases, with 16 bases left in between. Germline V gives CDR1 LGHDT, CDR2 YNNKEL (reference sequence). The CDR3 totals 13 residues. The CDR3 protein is CASDFGVGETQYF. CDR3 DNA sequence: TGTGCCAGTGACTTTGGGGTGGGGGAGACCCAGTACTTC.

CDR3 loop: CASKRLARKETQYF. CDR3 DNA: TGTGCCAGCAAGAGACTAGCAAGGAAAGAGACCCAGTACTTC. The chain is built from TRBV6-5 and TRBJ2-5, with TRBD2 matching 7 bases. Germline V gene sequence: CDR1 MNHEY, CDR2 SVGAGI. V dropped 7 bases and J dropped 3; count of bases not matched to a gene: 8. The CDR3 is 14 residues long.

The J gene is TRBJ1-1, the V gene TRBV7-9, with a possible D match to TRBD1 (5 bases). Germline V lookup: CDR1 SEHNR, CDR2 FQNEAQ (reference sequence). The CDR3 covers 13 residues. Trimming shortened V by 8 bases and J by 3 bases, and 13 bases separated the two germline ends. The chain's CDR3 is CASGATGDTEAFF. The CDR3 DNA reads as TGTGCCAGCGGAGCGACGGGGGACACTGAAGCTTTCTTT.

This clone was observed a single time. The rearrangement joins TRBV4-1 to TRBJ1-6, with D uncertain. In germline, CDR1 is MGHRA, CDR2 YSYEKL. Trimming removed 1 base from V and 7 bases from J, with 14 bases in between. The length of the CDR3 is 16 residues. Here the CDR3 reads CASSQVRWQANSPLHF. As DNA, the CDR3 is TGCGCCAGCAGCCAAGTTCGTTGGCAGGCCAATTCACCCCTCCACTTT.

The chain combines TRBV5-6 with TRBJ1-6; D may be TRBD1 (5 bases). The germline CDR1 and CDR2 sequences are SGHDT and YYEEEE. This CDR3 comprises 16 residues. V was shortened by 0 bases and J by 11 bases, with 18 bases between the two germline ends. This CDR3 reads CASSLVVIGDVPPLHF. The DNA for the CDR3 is TGTGCCAGCAGCTTGGTGGTGATAGGGGATGTGCCACCCCTCCACTTT.

The CDR3 loop is CASSSEGDNEQFF. The CDR3 DNA follows: TGTGCCAGCAGTAGCGAGGGGGACAATGAGCAGTTCTTC. The chain joins TRBV2 to TRBJ2-1, with D maybe TRBD1 (6 bases). In germline, CDR1 is SNHLY, CDR2 FYNNEI. Trimming left V 5 bases short and J 5 bases short, with 10 bases between. This CDR3 spans 13 amino acids.

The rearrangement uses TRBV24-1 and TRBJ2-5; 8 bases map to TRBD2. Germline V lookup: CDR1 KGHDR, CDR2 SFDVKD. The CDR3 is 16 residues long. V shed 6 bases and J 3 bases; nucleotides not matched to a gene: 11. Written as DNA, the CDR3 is TGTGCCACCAGTCTTAGCGGGGTGACCCGGGAAGAGACCCAGTACTTC. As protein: CATSLSGVTREETQYF.

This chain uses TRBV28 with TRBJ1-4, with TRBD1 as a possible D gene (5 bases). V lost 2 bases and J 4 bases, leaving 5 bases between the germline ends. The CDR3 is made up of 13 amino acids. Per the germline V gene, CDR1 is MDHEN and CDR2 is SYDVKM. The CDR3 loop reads CASSLDSNEKLFF. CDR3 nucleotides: TGTGCCAGCAGTTTAGACAGTAATGAAAAACTGTTTTTT.

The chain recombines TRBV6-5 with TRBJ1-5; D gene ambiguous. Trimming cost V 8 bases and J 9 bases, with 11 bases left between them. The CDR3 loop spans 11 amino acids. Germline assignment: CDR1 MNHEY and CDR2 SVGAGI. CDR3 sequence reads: CASGLNGPQHF. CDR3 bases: TGTGCCAGCGGACTTAATGGGCCCCAGCATTTT.

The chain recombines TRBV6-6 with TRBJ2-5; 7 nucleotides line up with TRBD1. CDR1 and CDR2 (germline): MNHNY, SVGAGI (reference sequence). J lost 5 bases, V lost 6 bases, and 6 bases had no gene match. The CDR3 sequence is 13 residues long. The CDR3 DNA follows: TGTGCCAGCAGAGACAGGGTGGGGGAGACCCAGTACTTC. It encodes CASRDRVGETQYF.

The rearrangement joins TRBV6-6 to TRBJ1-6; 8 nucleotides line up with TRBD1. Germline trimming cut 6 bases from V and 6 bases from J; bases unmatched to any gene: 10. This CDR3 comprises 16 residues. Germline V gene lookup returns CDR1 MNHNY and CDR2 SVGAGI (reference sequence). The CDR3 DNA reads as TGTGCCAGCAGCTGGACCGGGACAGGTGGTAATTCACCCCTCCACTTT. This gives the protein CASSWTGTGGNSPLHF.

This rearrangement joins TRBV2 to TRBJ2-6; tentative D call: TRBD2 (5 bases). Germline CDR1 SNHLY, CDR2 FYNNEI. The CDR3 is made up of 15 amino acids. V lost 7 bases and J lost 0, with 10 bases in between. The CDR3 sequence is CASNPGNSGANVLTF. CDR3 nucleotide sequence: TGTGCCAGCAACCCGGGAAACTCTGGGGCCAACGTCCTGACTTTC. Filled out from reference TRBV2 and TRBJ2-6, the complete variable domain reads EPEVTQTPSHQVTQMGQEVILRCVPISNHLYFYWYRQILGQKVEFLVSFYNNEISEKSEIFDDQFSVERPDGSNFTLKIRSTKLEDSAMYFCASNPGNSGANVLTFGAGSRLTVL.

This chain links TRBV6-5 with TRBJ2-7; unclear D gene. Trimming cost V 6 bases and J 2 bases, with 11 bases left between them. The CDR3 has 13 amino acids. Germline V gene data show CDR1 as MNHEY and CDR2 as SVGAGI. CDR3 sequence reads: CASRGQTAYEQYV. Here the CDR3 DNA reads TGTGCCAGCAGGGGTCAGACTGCCTACGAGCAGTACGTC.

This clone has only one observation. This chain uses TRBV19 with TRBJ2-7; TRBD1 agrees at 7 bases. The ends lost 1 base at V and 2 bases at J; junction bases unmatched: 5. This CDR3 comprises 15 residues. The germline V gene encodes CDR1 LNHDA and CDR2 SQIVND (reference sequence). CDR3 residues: CASSIAAGGTYEQYV. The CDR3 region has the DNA TGTGCCAGTAGTATAGCGGCAGGGGGAACCTACGAGCAGTACGTC.

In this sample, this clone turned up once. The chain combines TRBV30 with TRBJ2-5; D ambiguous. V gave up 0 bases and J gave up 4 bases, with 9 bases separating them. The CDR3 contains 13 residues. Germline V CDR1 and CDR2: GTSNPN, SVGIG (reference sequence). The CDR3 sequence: CAWSVIPPETQYF. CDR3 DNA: TGTGCCTGGAGTGTAATACCCCCAGAGACCCAGTACTTC.

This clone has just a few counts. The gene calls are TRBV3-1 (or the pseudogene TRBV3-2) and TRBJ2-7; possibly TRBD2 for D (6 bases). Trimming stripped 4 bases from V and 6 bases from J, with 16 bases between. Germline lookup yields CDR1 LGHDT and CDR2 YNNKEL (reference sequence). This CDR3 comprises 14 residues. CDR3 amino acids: CASSLTSAGSEQYV. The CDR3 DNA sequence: TGTGCCAGCAGCCTGACCTCCGCGGGGAGCGAGCAGTACGTC.

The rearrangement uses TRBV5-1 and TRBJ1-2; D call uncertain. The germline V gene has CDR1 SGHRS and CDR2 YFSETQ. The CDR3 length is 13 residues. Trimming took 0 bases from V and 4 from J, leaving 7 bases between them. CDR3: CASSLDAGYGYTF. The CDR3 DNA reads TGCGCCAGCAGCTTGGACGCCGGCTATGGCTACACCTTC.

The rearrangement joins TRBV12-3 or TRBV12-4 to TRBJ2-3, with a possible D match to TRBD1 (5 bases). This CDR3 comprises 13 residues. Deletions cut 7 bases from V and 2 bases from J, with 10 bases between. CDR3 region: CASTNGHTDTQYF. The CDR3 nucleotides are TGTGCCAGCACTAACGGACACACAGATACGCAGTATTTT.

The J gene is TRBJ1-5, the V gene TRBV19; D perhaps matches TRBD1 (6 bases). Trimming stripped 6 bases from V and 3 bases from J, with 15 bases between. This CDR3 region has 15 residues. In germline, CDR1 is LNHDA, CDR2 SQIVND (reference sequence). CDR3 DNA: TGTGCCAGTAGCGACCAGGGGTGGGTCAATCAGCCCCAGCATTTT. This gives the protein CASSDQGWVNQPQHF.

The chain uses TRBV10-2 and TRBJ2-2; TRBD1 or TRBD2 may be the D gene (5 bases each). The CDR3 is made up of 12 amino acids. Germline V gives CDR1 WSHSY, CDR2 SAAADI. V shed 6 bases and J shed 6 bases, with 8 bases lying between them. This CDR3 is CASRSGPGELFF. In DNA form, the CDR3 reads TGCGCCAGCAGGTCGGGGCCCGGGGAGCTGTTTTTT.

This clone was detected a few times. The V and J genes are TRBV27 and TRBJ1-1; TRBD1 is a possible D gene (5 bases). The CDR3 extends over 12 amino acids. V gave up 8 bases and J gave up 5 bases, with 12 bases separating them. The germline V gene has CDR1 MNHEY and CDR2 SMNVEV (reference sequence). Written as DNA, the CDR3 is TGTGCCAGCCGATTGGGGGAGACTGAAGCTTTCTTT. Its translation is CASRLGETEAFF.

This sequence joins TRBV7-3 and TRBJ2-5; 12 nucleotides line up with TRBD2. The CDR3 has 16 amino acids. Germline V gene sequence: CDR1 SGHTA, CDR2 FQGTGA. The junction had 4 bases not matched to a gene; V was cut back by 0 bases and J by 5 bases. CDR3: CASSLTGLAGGETQYF. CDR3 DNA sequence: TGTGCCAGCAGCTTAACAGGGCTAGCGGGGGGGGAGACCCAGTACTTC.

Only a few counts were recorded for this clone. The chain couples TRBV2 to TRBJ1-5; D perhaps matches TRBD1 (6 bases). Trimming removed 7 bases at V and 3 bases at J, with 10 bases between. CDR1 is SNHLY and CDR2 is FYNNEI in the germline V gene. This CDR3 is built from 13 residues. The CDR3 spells CASMDRVNQPQHF. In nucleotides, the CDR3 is TGTGCCAGCATGGACAGAGTCAATCAGCCCCAGCATTTT.

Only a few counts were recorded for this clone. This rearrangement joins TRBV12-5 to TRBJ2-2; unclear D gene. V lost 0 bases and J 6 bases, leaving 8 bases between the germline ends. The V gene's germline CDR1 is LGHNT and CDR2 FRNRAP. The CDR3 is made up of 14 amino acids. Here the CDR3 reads CASGLVVAAGELFF. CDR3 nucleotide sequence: TGTGCTAGTGGTTTGGTAGTCGCGGCCGGGGAGCTGTTTTTT. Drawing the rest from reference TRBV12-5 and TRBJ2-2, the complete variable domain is DARVTQTPRHKVTEMGQEVTMRCQPILGHNTVFWYRQTMMQGLELLAYFRNRAPLDDSGMPKDRFSAEMPDATLATLKIQPSEPRDSAVYFCASGLVVAAGELFFGEGSRLTVL.